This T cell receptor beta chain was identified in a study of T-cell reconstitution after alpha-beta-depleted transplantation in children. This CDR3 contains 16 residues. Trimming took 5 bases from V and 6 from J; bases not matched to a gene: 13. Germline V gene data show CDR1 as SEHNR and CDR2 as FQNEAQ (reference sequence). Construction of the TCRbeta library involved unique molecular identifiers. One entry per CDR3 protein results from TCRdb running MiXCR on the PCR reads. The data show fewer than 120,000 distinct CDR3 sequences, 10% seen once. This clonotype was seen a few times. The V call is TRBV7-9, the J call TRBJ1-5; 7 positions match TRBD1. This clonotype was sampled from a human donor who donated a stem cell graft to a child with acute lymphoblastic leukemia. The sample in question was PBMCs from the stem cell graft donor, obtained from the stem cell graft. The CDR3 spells CASSPTQGGSSQPQHF. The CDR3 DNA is TGTGCCAGCAGCCCAACCCAGGGGGGTAGTAGTCAGCCCCAGCATTTT.